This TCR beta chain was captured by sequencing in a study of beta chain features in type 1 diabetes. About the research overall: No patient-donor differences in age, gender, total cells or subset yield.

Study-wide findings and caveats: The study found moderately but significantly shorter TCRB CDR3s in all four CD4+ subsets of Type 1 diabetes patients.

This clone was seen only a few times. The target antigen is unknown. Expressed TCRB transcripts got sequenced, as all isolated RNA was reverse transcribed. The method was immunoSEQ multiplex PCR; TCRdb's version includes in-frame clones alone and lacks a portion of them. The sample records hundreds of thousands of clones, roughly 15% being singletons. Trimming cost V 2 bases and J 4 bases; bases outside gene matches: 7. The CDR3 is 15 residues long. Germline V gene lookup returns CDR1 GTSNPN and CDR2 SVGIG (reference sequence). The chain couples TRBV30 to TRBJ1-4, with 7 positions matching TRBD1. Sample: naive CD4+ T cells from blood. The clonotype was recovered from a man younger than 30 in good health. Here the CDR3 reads CAWSRTQGGNEKLFF. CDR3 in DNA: TGTGCCTGGAGTCGAACTCAGGGGGGTAATGAAAAACTGTTTTTT.